The sequence of this T cell receptor beta chain was determined in a study of blood T cell repertoires in COVID-19 (dated by TCRdb to about 2020). Study-level background: The collaborator samples originated in the United States, Italy and Spain and spanned the acute and convalescent phases of COVID-19. The material from the prospective study consisted of cDNA or gDNA derived from T cells, B-cell-depleted T cells, or PBMCs. The sample metadata nearly always contained a de-identified subject ID, COVID-19 status, age in years and sex. Subjects who had been exposed to COVID-19, were actively infected with it, or had recovered from it provided the deeply sampled blood TCRbeta repertoires that made up the dataset. The repertoires were released in a freely available public database intended as a resource for research on the immune response to SARS-CoV-2. Samples came from the ongoing ImmuneRACE study (first 160 participants) plus 1,254 subjects from 6 global collaborators. Where available, HLA class I and class II types were taken from metadata supplied by the sample provider and were not determined by assay-based typing.

TCRbeta CDR3 regions were amplified from genomic DNA using the immunoSEQ Assay, a bias-controlled multiplex PCR. Per the original workflow: Within the assay, amplification of reference gene primers was used to estimate how many nucleated cells each sample contained. To quantify the absolute abundance of each unique TCRbeta CDR3 rearrangement, sequence reads were collapsed and filtered. For each sample, productive Simpson clonality was calculated by taking the square root of Simpson's diversity index across productive rearrangements. TCRdb limited this immuneACCESS table to in-frame rearrangements with V and J called. A share of clones is missing; checked studies link under half to unresolved V genes, and the rest is unexplained. V, J and clone size are those of that table, while D and trimming were read from the DNA. Present in this sample are 300,000 to 400,000 clones, 80% to 90% of which were seen just once. The ten top clones hold over 4.5% of the sample.

The paper's findings and limits, for the study overall: The amount of clinical and demographic metadata varied by source and participant and was provided uncurated.

Relative to germline, V is missing 3 bases and J is missing 4 bases, with 7 bases of the junction outside any gene match. The germline V gene supplies CDR1 KGHDR and CDR2 SFDVKD. The CDR3 starts with the cysteine, ends with the phenylalanine, and has 15 residues. Kept here is only the CDR3 DNA, which spans 45 bases and is read in frame from base 1. On this clone: This clone's antigen is unknown. No base quality information exists; no much larger clone differs at one position.

In the prospective study, participants were about 18 to 95 years old, resided in about two dozen geographic areas of the United States, and were enrolled through a virtual design. In the prospective study, participants were assigned to cohorts based on the clinical history participants reported in a screening survey and a study questionnaire. ImmuneRACE Cohort 3 recovered participants were defined by two consecutive negative NP/OP PCR tests, healthcare professional clearance, or symptom resolution. Mobile phlebotomists in the prospective study collected whole blood, serum and a nasopharyngeal or oropharyngeal swab from every participant. Additional blood draws and questionnaires over an approximately 2-month period could optionally be provided by prospective study participants. Before DNA extraction, prospective study blood samples were shipped either frozen or at room temperature.

The V gene is TRBV24-1 and the J gene is TRBJ2-7; 8 bases in between match TRBD1. The TCR originated in a man aged 25 to 40 who had recovered from COVID-19. The sequencing input was PBMCs or T cells enriched from blood (not recorded which). The sequenced DNA is TGTGCCACCAGTGATCCGGGACAGGCGGGATACGAGCAGTACTTC. Translated, it reads CATSDPGQAGYEQYF.